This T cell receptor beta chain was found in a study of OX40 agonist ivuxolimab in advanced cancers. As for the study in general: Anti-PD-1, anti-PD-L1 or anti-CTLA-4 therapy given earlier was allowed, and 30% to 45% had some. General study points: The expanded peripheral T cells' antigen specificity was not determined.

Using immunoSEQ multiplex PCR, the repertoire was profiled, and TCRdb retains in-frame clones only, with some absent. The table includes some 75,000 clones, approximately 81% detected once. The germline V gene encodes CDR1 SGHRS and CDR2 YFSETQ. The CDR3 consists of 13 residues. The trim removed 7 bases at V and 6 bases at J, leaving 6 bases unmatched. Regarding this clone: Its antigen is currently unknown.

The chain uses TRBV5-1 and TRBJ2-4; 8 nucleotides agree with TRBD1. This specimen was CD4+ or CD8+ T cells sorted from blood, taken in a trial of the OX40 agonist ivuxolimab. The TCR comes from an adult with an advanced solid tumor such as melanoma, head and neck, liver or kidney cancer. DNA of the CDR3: TGCGCCAGCGGCCCAGGGGGCTCAAACATTCAGTACTTC. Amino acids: CASGPGGSNIQYF.